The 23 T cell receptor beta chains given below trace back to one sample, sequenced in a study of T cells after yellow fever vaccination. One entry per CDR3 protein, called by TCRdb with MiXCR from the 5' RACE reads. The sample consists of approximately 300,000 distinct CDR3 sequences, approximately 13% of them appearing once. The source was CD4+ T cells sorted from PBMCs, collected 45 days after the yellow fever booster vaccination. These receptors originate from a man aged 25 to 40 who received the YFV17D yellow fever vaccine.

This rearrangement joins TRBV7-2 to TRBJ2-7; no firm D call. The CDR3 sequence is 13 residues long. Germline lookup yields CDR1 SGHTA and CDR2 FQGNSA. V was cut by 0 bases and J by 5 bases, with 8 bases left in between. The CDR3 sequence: CASSLALLNEQYF. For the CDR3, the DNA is TGTGCCAGCAGCTTAGCGCTGTTGAACGAGCAGTACTTC.

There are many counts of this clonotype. Here the CDR3 DNA reads TGTGCCAGCAGCTTAGAATGGGGGTCCGGCAATGAGCAGTTCTTC. Translating it yields CASSLEWGSGNEQFF. The chain couples TRBV7-9 to TRBJ2-1, with D perhaps matching TRBD1 or TRBD2 (5 bases each). Trimming cost V 1 base and J 6 bases, with 13 bases left between them. The V gene's germline CDR1 is SEHNR and CDR2 FQNEAQ (reference sequence). CDR3 length equals 15 residues.

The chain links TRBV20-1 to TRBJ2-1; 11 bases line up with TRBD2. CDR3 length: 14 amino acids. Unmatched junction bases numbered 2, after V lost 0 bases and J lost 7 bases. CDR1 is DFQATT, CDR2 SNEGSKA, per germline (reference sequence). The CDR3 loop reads CSARDSGRVNEQFF. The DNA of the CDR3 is TGCAGTGCTAGAGATAGCGGGAGGGTTAATGAGCAGTTCTTC.

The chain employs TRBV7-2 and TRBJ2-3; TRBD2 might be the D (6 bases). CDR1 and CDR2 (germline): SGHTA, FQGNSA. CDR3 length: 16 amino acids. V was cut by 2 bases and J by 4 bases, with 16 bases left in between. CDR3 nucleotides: TGTGCCAGCAGCTTACGTCCCGGGAGTTCAGCAGATACGCAGTATTTT. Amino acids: CASSLRPGSSADTQYF.

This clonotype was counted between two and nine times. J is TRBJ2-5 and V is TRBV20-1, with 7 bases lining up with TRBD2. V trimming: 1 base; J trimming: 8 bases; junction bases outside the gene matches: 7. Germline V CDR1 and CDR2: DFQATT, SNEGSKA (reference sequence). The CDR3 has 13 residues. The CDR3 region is CSARVETGGTQYF. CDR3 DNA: TGCAGTGCTAGAGTCGAAACGGGGGGAACCCAGTACTTC.

DNA of the CDR3: TGCGCCAGCAGCTCCCATGGGACTAGCGCGTACAATGAGCAGTTCTTC. Its protein product is CASSSHGTSAYNEQFF. The V gene is TRBV5-1, the J gene TRBJ2-1; 10 bases agree with TRBD2. The CDR3 sequence is 16 residues long. Trimming at V came to 3 bases and at J to 4 bases, leaving 7 bases not matched to a gene. Germline loops: CDR1 SGHRS, CDR2 YFSETQ.

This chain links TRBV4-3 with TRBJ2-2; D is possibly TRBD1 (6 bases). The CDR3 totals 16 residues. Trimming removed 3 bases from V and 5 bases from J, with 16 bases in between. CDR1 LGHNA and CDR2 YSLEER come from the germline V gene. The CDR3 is CASSQYRARFTGELFF. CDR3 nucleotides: TGCGCCAGCAGCCAGTACAGGGCCCGATTTACCGGGGAGCTGTTTTTT.

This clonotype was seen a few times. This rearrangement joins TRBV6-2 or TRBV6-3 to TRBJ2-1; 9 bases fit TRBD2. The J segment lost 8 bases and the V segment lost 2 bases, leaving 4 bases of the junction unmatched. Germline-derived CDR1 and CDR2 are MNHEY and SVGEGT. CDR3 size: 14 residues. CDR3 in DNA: TGTGCCAGCAGTTACGTAGCGGGAGTCTATGAGCAGTTCTTC. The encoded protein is CASSYVAGVYEQFF.

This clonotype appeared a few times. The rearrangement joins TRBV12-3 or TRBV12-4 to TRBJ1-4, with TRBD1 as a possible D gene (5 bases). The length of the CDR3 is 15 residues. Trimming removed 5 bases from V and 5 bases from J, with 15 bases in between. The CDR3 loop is CASSTQGSRNEKLFF. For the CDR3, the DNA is TGTGCCAGCAGTACCCAGGGATCACGGAATGAAAAACTGTTTTTT.

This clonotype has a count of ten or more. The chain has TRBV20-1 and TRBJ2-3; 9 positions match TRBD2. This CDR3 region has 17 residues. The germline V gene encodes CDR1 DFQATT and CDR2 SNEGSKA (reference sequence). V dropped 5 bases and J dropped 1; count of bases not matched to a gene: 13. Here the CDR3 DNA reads TGCAGTGCTCTCCGCCCCTCTAGCGGGAAGCGCACAGATACGCAGTATTTT. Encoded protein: CSALRPSSGKRTDTQYF.

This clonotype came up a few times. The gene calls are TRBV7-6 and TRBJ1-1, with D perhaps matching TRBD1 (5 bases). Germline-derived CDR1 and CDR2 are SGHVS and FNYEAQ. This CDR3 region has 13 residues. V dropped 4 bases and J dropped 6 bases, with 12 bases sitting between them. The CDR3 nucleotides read TGTGCCAGCAGCTCGTGGGACGGGGCTGAAGCTTTCTTT. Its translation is CASSSWDGAEAFF. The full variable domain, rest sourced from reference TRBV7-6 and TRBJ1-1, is GAGVSQSPRYKVTKRGQDVALRCDPISGHVSLYWYRQALGQGPEFLTYFNYEAQQDKSGLPNDRFSAERPEGSISTLTIQRTEQRDSAMYRCASSSWDGAEAFFGQGTRLTVV.

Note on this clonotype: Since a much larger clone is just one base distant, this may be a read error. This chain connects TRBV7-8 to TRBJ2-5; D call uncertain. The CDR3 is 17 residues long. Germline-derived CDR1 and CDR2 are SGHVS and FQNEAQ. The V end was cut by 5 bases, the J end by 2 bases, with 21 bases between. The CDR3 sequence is CASSNLNRRRAQETQYF. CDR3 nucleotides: TGTGCCAGCAGCAATCTCAACAGAAGAAGGGCACAAGAGACCCAGTACTTC.

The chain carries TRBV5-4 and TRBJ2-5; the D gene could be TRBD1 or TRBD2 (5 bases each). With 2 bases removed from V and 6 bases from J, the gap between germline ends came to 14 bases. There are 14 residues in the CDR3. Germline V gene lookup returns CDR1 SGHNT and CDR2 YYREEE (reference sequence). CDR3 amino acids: CASSFPGALQTQYF. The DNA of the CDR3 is TGTGCCAGCAGCTTCCCCGGGGCCTTACAGACCCAGTACTTC.

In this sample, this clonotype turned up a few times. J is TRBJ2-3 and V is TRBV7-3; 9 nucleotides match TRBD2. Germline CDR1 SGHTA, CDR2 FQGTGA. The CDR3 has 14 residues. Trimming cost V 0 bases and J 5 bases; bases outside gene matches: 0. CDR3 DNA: TGTGCCAGCAGCTTAACTAGCGGGAGAGATACGCAGTATTTT. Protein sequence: CASSLTSGRDTQYF.

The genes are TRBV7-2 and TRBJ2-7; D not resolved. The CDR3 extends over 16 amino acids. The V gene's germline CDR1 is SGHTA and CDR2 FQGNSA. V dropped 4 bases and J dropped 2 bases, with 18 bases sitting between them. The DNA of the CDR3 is TGTGCCAGCAGCTCTACGGCGGCAGGCCCCCCCTACGAGCAGTACTTC. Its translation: CASSSTAAGPPYEQYF.

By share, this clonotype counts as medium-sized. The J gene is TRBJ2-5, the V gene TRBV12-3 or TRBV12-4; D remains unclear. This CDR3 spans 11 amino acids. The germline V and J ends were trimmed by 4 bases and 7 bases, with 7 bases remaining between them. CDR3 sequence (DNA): TGTGCCAGCAGTTATGGAGCGACCCAGTACTTC. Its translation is CASSYGATQYF.

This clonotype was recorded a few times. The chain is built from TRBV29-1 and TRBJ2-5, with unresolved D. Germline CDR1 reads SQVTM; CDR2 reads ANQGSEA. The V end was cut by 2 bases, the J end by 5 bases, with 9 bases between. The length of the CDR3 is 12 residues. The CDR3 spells CSVERRRETQYF. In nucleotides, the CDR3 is TGCAGCGTTGAACGCAGGCGGGAGACCCAGTACTTC.

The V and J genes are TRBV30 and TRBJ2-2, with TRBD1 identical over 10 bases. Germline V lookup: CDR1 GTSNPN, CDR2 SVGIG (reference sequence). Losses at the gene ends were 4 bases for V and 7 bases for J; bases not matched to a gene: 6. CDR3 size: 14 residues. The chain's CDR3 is CAWIRDRGRGELFF. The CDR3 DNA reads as TGTGCCTGGATACGGGACAGGGGACGCGGGGAGCTGTTTTTT.

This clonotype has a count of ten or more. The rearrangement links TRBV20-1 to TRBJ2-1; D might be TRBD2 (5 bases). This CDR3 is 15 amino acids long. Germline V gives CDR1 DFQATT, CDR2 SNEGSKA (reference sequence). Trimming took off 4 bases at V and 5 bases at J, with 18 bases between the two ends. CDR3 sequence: CSATRATNANNEQFF. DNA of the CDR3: TGCAGTGCTACGAGGGCGACAAACGCGAACAATGAGCAGTTCTTC.

This chain's CDR3 is CASSKQGADPENEQFF. DNA for the CDR3: TGTGCCAGCAGCAAACAAGGGGCCGACCCTGAGAATGAGCAGTTCTTC. V usage is TRBV9 and J usage is TRBJ2-1, with D possibly TRBD1 on 5 matching bases. The germline CDR1 and CDR2 sequences are SGDLS and YYNGEE. V was pared by 4 bases and J by 7 bases, with 21 bases between. CDR3 length: 16 amino acids. The variable domain in full, completed from reference TRBV9 and TRBJ2-1, reads DSGVTQTPKHLITATGQRVTLRCSPRSGDLSVYWYQQSLDQGLQFLIQYYNGEERAKGNILERFSAQQFPDLHSELNLSSLELGDSALYFCASSKQGADPENEQFFGPGTRLTVL.

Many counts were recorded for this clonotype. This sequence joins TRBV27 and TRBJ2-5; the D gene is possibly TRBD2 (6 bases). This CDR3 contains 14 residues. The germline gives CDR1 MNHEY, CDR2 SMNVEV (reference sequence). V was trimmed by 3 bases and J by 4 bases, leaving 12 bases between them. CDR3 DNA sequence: TGTGCCAGCAGTTTCGGGGGTGGTGGAGAGACCCAGTACTTC. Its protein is CASSFGGGGETQYF.

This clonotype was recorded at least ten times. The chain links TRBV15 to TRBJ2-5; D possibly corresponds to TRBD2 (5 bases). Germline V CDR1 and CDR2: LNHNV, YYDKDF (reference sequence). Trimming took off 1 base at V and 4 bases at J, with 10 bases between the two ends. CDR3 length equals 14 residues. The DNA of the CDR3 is TGTGCCACCAGCAGAGTGAGGGTTGCAGAGACCCAGTACTTC. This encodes CATSRVRVAETQYF.

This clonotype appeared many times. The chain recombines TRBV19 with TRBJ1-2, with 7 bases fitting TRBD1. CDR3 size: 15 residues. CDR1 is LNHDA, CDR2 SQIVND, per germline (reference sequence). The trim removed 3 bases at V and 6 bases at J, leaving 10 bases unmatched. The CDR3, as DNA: TGTGCCAGTAGTATTTTGTTGGACAGGCTTGATGGCTACACCTTC. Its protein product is CASSILLDRLDGYTF.